This T cell receptor (beta chain) was identified during a study of control samples from healthy donors and cancer patients. Using immunoSEQ multiplex PCR, the repertoire was profiled, and TCRdb retains in-frame clones only, with some absent. Of fewer than 200,000 clones listed, around 88% are singletons. Concerning this clone itself: At one boundary the junction diverges from the germline segment, which might be a read error.

The specimen sequenced was blood. This sequence originates from a woman aged 25 to 45 in good health.

The CDR3 coding sequence is TGTGCCAGCAGTTTCCCCTCAGGCTCCGAGGTCTTT. It yields the protein CASSFPSGSEVF. The J gene is TRBJ1-6, the V gene TRBV27; D not resolved. Germline V gene sequence: CDR1 MNHEY, CDR2 SMNVEV (reference sequence). The CDR3 length is 12 residues.